What follows are 13 T cell receptor beta chains derived from one specimen sequenced in a study of blood T cell repertoires in COVID-19. Method: immunoSEQ multiplex PCR; TCRdb's copy keeps in-frame clones and lacks some. The table lists around 300,000 clones, around 87% of them singletons. Material: peripheral blood. All receptors come from a woman aged 30 to 39 who had recovered from COVID-19.

The rearrangement uses TRBV4-1 and TRBJ1-1, with D unresolved. The V and J ends lost 2 bases and 0 bases respectively, with 7 bases between them. Germline CDR1 and CDR2: MGHRA and YSYEKL. The CDR3 sequence is 14 residues long. CDR3 bases: TGCGCCAGCAGCCAACTCCAGATGAACACTGAAGCTTTCTTT. As protein: CASSQLQMNTEAFF.

This sequence joins TRBV24-1 and TRBJ2-5; 7 bases align to TRBD1. Germline loops: CDR1 KGHDR, CDR2 SFDVKD. Trimming took 8 bases from V and 4 from J; bases not matched to a gene: 9. The CDR3 sequence is 14 residues long. CDR3 residues: CATILDRVRETQYF. The CDR3 region has the DNA TGTGCCACCATCCTCGACAGGGTGCGAGAGACCCAGTACTTC.

This chain joins TRBV9 and TRBJ2-1; TRBD2 aligns across 10 bases. The CDR3 has 18 amino acids. Germline values: CDR1 SGDLS, CDR2 YYNGEE. Unmatched junction bases numbered 14, after V lost 4 bases and J lost 4 bases. CDR3 DNA sequence: TGTGCCAGCAGCTTTCAGACTAGCGGGCGAAGGGGTTACAATGAGCAGTTCTTC. It codes for CASSFQTSGRRGYNEQFF.

This clone occurred once. The rearrangement joins TRBV10-3 to TRBJ1-5; 8 bases line up with TRBD1. In germline, CDR1 is ENHRY, CDR2 SYGVKD. This CDR3 contains 16 residues. After removal of 6 bases from V and 4 bases from J, the junction contained 11 bases not matched to a gene. CDR3 loop: CAIRQGAGGENQPQHF. CDR3 nucleotides: TGTGCCATCAGACAAGGGGCAGGGGGCGAAAATCAGCCCCAGCATTTT.

The chain couples TRBV24-1 to TRBJ2-3, with D possibly matching TRBD2 (6 bases). Trimming cost V 5 bases and J 2 bases, with 13 bases left between them. CDR1 is KGHDR and CDR2 is SFDVKD in the germline V gene. The CDR3 runs 15 residues. CDR3 nucleotides: TGTGCCACCAGTGTAGGCAGCGGGCCCACAGATACGCAGTATTTT. Translation gives CATSVGSGPTDTQYF.

The rearrangement joins TRBV4-1 to TRBJ2-5, with a weak D call TRBD2 (6 bases). The CDR3 sequence is 17 residues long. The V gene's germline CDR1 is MGHRA and CDR2 YSYEKL. Trimming cost V 0 bases and J 5 bases, with 19 bases left between them. The CDR3 loop reads CASSQDLLGFGGETQYF. The DNA for the CDR3 is TGCGCCAGCAGCCAAGATCTTTTGGGGTTCGGAGGGGAGACCCAGTACTTC.

This clone was detected many times. The CDR3 coding sequence is TGTGCCAGCAGCCAGGGGCCCGGGGAGCTGTTTTTT. Translated, it gives CASSQGPGELFF. The rearrangement uses TRBV14 and TRBJ2-2; D possibly corresponds to TRBD1 (5 bases). This CDR3 is 12 amino acids long. CDR1 and CDR2 from the germline V gene are SGHDN and FVKESK. V was shortened by 3 bases and J by 6 bases, with 5 bases between the two germline ends.

The chain employs TRBV7-8 and TRBJ2-1; D is perhaps TRBD2 (5 bases). The germline gives CDR1 SGHVS, CDR2 FQNEAQ. The CDR3 runs 14 residues. The V end lost 5 bases, the J end lost 1 base, and 9 bases lay between the germline ends. The DNA of the CDR3 is TGTGCCAGCAGCGTTAGCGAGTCCTACAATGAGCAGTTCTTC. Protein: CASSVSESYNEQFF. Based on the CDR3 plus reference TRBV7-8 and TRBJ2-1, the full variable domain is GAGVSQSPRYKVAKRGQDVALRCDPISGHVSLFWYQQALGQGPEFLTYFQNEAQLDKSGLPSDRFFAERPEGSVSTLKIQRTQQEDSAVYLCASSVSESYNEQFFGPGTRLTVL.

The rearrangement links TRBV12-3 or TRBV12-4 to TRBJ1-2; 11 nucleotides agree with TRBD1. CDR3 length: 13 amino acids. Unmatched junction bases numbered 2, after V lost 3 bases and J lost 8 bases. The DNA for the CDR3 is TGTGCCAGCAGTTTGGGACAGGGGGTCGGCTACACCTTC. Its translation is CASSLGQGVGYTF.

The V and J genes are TRBV5-6 and TRBJ2-5; 10 positions match TRBD1. Trimming took 3 bases from V and 5 from J; bases not matched to a gene: 4. The V gene's germline CDR1 is SGHDT and CDR2 YYEEEE. The CDR3 contains 14 residues. CDR3 loop: CASSSGTGEETQYF. CDR3 bases: TGTGCCAGCAGCTCGGGGACAGGGGAGGAGACCCAGTACTTC.

The V and J genes are TRBV11-2 and TRBJ2-7, with TRBD2 matching over 7 bases. Per germline, CDR1 SGHAT and CDR2 FQNNGV. The length of the CDR3 is 13 residues. The V and J ends lost 3 bases and 3 bases, in that order; junction bases with no gene match: 2. CDR3 DNA: TGTGCCAGCAGCTTGGCGGGGGACTACGAGCAGTACTTC. Translation: CASSLAGDYEQYF.

The chain is built from TRBV6-5 and TRBJ1-1; D gene ambiguous. CDR3 length: 14 residues. V lost 0 bases, J lost 6 bases, and 11 bases lay in between. CDR1 MNHEY and CDR2 SVGAGI come from the germline V gene. CDR3 nucleotides: TGTGCCAGCAGTTACTCGATCGGGATTGCTGAAGCTTTCTTT. Its translation: CASSYSIGIAEAFF.

This chain links TRBV5-1 with TRBJ1-1, with D maybe TRBD1 (5 bases). Trimming pared 0 bases from V and 2 bases from J, leaving 11 bases between. The CDR3 consists of 15 residues. Germline V gene sequence: CDR1 SGHRS, CDR2 YFSETQ. DNA for the CDR3: TGCGCCAGCAGCTTGGTGTGGGGCGAAAACACTGAAGCTTTCTTT. The encoded protein is CASSLVWGENTEAFF.